The present TCR beta chain was sequenced within a study of shared clonotypes between healthy human individuals. Germline CDR1 and CDR2: SQVTM and ANQGSEA. The length of the CDR3 is 13 residues. V was cut by 7 bases and J by 7 bases, with 16 bases left in between. Assay execution took place at the deep level. Template amounts of approximately 300 ng DNA, approximately 30,000 T cell genomes, were employed in unsorted PBMC replicate PCRs. Using immunoSEQ multiplex PCR, the repertoire was profiled, and TCRdb retains in-frame clones only, with some absent. The sample contains about 480,000 clones, nearly 80% of which appear only once. Samples left unsorted employed about 100 million PBMCs for genomic DNA.

The sequence was obtained from a woman aged 40 to 50 in good health. Some clones in this sample may be carry-over from other donors' samples. Sequences were obtained from PBMCs. V is TRBV29-1 and J is TRBJ1-4; no reliable D call. The CDR3 DNA sequence: TGCAGCGCTCTACCTTCTGCGGGTGAAAAACTGTTTTTT. This sequence encodes CSALPSAGEKLFF. Full variable domain (remainder filled in from reference TRBV29-1 and TRBJ1-4): SAVISQKPSRDICQRGTSLTIQCQVDSQVTMMFWYRQQPGQSLTLIATANQGSEATYESGFVIDKFPISRPNLTFSTLTVSNMSPEDSSIYLCSALPSAGEKLFFGSGTQLSVL.